This T cell receptor (beta chain) was sequenced during a study of blood T cell repertoires in COVID-19. From germline, CDR1 is MNHEY and CDR2 SVGAGI. This CDR3 is 14 amino acids long. The V end was cut by 7 bases, the J end by 7 bases, with 16 bases between. The count of this clone is one. Assay: immunoSEQ multiplex PCR; the TCRdb copy retains only in-frame clones and omits some. Of around 80,000 clones in the sample, 65% to 85% were seen once. The chain couples TRBV6-5 to TRBJ1-4; the D gene is possibly TRBD1 (6 bases). The sequence was collected from a man in his fifties with COVID-19, enrolled during active disease. The specimen sequenced was peripheral blood. DNA of the CDR3: TGTGCCAGCAAAGATAGGGGGGGAGTTGAAAAACTGTTTTTT. Encoded protein: CASKDRGGVEKLFF.